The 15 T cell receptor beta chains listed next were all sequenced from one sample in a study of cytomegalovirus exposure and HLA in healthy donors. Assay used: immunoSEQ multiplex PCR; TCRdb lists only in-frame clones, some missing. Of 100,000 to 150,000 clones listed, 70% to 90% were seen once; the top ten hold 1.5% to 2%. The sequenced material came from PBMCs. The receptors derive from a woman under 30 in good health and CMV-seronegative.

CDR3 nucleotide sequence: TGTGCCAGCAGCCCCGGGATTGGGGTTAATCCCAAAAACATTCAGTACTTC. Translation gives CASSPGIGVNPKNIQYF. The chain carries TRBV9 and TRBJ2-4, with a tentative D call TRBD2 (5 bases). The CDR3 has 17 amino acids. Trimming removed 4 bases from V and 2 bases from J, with 19 bases in between. Germline CDR1 is SGDLS and CDR2 is YYNGEE.

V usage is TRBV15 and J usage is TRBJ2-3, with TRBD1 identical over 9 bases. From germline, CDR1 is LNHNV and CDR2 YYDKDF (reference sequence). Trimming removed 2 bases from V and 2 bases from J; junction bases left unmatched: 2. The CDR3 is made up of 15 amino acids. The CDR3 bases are TGTGCCACCAGCAGAAGGACAGGGGTCACAGATACGCAGTATTTT. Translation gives CATSRRTGVTDTQYF. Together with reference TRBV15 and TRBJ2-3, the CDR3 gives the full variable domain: DAMVIQNPRYQVTQFGKPVTLSCSQTLNHNVMYWYQQKSSQAPKLLFHYYDKDFNNEADTPDNFQSRRPNTSFCFLDIRSPGLGDTAMYLCATSRRTGVTDTQYFGPGTRLTVL.

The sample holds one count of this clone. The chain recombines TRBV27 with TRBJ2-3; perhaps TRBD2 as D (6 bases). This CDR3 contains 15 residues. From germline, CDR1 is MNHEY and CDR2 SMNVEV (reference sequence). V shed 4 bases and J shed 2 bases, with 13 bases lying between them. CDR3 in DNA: TGTGCCAGCAGTTCCGAGGGACTCACCACAGATACGCAGTATTTT. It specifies CASSSEGLTTDTQYF.

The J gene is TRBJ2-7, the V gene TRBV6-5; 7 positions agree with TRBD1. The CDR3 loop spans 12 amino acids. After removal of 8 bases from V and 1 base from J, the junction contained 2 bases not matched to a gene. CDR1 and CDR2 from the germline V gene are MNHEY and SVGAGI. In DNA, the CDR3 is TGTGCCAGCCGGGACAGTTCCTACGAGCAGTACTTC. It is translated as CASRDSSYEQYF.

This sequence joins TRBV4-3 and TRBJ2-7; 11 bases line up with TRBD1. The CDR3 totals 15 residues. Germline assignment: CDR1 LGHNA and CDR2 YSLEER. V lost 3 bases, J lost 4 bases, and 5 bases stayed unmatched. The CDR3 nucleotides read TGCGCCAGCAGCCAGGGGACAGGGGGATATTACGAGCAGTACTTC. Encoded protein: CASSQGTGGYYEQYF.

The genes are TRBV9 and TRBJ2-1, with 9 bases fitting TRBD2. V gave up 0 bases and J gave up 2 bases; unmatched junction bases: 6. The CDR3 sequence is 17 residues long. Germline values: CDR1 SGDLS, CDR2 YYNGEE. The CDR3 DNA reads TGTGCCAGCAGCGTAGAGGAGCGGGGGGTCGCCTACAATGAGCAGTTCTTC. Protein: CASSVEERGVAYNEQFF.

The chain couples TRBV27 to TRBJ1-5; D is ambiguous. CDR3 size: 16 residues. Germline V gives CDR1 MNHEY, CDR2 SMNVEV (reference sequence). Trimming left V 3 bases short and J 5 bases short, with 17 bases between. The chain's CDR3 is CASSFGDLGGHQPQHF. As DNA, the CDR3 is TGTGCCAGCAGTTTTGGCGATCTAGGAGGGCATCAGCCCCAGCATTTT.

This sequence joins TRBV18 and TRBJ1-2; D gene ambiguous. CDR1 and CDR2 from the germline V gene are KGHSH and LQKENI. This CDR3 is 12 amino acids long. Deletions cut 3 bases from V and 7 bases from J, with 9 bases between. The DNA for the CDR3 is TGTGCCAGCTCACCTCTGGAGACTGGCTACACCTTC. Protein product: CASSPLETGYTF.

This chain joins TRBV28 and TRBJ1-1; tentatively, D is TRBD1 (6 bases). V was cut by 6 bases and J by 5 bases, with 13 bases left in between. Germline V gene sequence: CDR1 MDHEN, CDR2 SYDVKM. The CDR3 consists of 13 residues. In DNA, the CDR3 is TGTGCCAGCAGCACAGGGTTAGGGACTGAAGCTTTCTTT. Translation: CASSTGLGTEAFF.

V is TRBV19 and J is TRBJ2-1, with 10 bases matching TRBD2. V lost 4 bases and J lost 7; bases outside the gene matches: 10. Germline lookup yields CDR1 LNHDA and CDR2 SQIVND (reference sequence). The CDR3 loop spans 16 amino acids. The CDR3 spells CASSTRSGRARNEQFF. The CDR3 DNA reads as TGTGCCAGTAGTACCCGAAGCGGGAGGGCCCGGAATGAGCAGTTCTTC.

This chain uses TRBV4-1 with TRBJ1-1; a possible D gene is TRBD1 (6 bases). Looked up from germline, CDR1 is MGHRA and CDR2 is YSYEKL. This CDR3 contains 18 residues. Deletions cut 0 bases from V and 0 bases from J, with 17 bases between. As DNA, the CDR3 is TGCGCCAGCAGCCAAGAAGGAAGTATTGGGGGCATGAACACTGAAGCTTTCTTT. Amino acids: CASSQEGSIGGMNTEAFF.

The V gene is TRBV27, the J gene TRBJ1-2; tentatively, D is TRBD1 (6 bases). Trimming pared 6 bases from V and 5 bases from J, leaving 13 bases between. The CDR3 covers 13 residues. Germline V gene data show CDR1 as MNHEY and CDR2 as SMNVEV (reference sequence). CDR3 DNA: TGTGCCAGCAGCCCAGCGAGGGGGTATGGCTACACCTTC. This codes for CASSPARGYGYTF.

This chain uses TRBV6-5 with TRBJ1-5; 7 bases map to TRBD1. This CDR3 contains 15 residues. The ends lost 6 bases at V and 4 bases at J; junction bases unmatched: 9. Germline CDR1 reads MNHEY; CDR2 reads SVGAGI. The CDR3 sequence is CASRPGTEGNQPQHF. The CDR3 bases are TGTGCCAGCAGACCCGGGACAGAAGGGAATCAGCCCCAGCATTTT.

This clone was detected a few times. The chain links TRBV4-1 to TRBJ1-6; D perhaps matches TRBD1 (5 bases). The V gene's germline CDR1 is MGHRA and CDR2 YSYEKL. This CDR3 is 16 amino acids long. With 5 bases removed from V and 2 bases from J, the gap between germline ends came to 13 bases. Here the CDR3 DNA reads TGCGCCAGCAGCGCAGGGCGGGGCACCTATAATTCACCCCTCCACTTT. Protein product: CASSAGRGTYNSPLHF.

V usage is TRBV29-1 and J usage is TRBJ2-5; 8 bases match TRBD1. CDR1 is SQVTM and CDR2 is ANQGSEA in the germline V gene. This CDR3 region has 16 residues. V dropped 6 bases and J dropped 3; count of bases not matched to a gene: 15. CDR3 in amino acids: CSVGVWDRISKETQYF. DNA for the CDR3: TGCAGCGTGGGGGTTTGGGACAGGATATCAAAAGAGACCCAGTACTTC. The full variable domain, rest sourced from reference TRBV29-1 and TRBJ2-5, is SAVISQKPSRDICQRGTSLTIQCQVDSQVTMMFWYRQQPGQSLTLIATANQGSEATYESGFVIDKFPISRPNLTFSTLTVSNMSPEDSSIYLCSVGVWDRISKETQYFGPGTRLLVL.